The present entry profiles one T cell receptor beta chain with its context. The specificity of this receptor is unknown. No base-level quality is on record; no much larger clone is a single base apart. This sample is drawn from a study of blood T cell repertoires in COVID-19 (dated by TCRdb to about 2020). For context, the study as a whole: Samples from collaborators originated in the United States, Italy and Spain and spanned both the acute and convalescent phases of COVID-19. The prospective study material was composed of cDNA or gDNA derived from T cells, B-cell-depleted T cells, or PBMCs. The dataset comprised deeply sampled blood TCRbeta repertoires from subjects exposed to, actively infected with, or recovered from COVID-19. A freely available public database, intended as a resource for researchers studying the immune response to SARS-CoV-2, is where the repertoires were released. Samples were obtained from the ongoing ImmuneRACE study (first 160 participants) and from about 1,300 subjects provided by 6 global collaborators. Nearly every sample came with metadata listing a de-identified subject ID, COVID-19 status, age in years and sex. HLA class I and class II types, where available, came from metadata supplied by the sample provider rather than from assay-based typing. General findings and caveats noted by the study authors: The amount of clinical and demographic metadata varied by source and participant and was provided uncurated.

TCRbeta CDR3 regions were amplified from genomic DNA using the immunoSEQ Assay, a bias-controlled multiplex PCR. Under the source paper's analysis protocol: The number of nucleated cells in each sample was estimated by amplification of reference gene primers within the assay. To quantify the absolute abundance of each unique TCRbeta CDR3 rearrangement, sequence reads were collapsed and filtered. For each sample, productive Simpson clonality was calculated as the square root of Simpson's diversity index across productive rearrangements. Sourced from immuneACCESS, this table was stored by TCRdb with only in-frame sequences that have V and J called. A share of the clones is absent; for the studies checked, an unresolved V gene accounts for under half, and the remainder has no known explanation. Clone size and V and J calls were adopted from that table, with D and trimming inferred from the DNA. The sample table records about 380,000 clones; more than 75% of these occur just once. 0.9% to 1.5% of the sample is taken by the ten largest.

Participants in the prospective study were aged about 18 to 95 years, lived in more than 20 United States geographic areas, and enrolled through a virtual design. In the prospective study, cohorts were assigned on the basis of participant-reported clinical history obtained from a screening survey and a study questionnaire. Recovered participants in ImmuneRACE Cohort 3 were defined as having two consecutive negative NP/OP PCR tests, clearance from a healthcare professional, or resolution of symptoms. Mobile phlebotomists in the prospective study collected whole blood, serum and a nasopharyngeal or oropharyngeal swab from every participant. Participants in the prospective study had the option to provide additional blood draws and questionnaires over a roughly 2-month period. Before DNA extraction, prospective study blood samples were shipped either frozen or at room temperature. The clonotype originates from a woman between 18 and 30 years old who had recovered from COVID-19. The source material was PBMCs or T cells enriched from blood (not recorded which).

The nucleotide sequence is given as TGTGCCAGCACTTCTTACAGGGTTGATCTTCCGTCGCTGAACACTGAAGCTTTCTTT. It translates as CASTSYRVDLPSLNTEAFF. Rearrangement joined TRBV28 to TRBJ1-1; matching of 6 bases hints at TRBD1 as the D gene. Cut back by 7 bases and 0 bases, the V and J ends lie 27 bases apart. The CDR3 runs 19 amino acids, cysteine and phenylalanine included. Just the 57-base CDR3 DNA is kept, in frame starting at base 1. Via the germline V gene, CDR1 is MDHEN and CDR2 SYDVKM. This CDR3, with the reference TRBV28 and TRBJ1-1 proteins standing in past its ends, gives the full variable domain DVKVTQSSRYLVKRTGEKVFLECVQDMDHENMFWYRQDPGLGLRLIYFSYDVKMKEKGDIPEGYSVSREKKERFSLILESASTNQTSMYLCASTSYRVDLPSLNTEAFFGQGTRLTVV.